These T cell receptor beta chains were read from a single sample in a study of T-cell reconstitution after alpha-beta-depleted transplantation in children. TCRdb re-derived calls from the PCR reads in MiXCR, one entry per CDR3 protein. Here the sample spans over 450,000 distinct CDR3 sequences, over 9.5% being singletons. The input for sequencing was PBMCs, taken before TCRalphabeta/CD19-depleted stem cell transplant. Every receptor here comes from a child aged 2 to 15 with inherited bone marrow failure, due to receive a stem cell transplant. The CDR3 runs from the conserved cysteine through the conserved F or W. The D gene is left open where the match is weak. Rows may omit the clone size; those that give it use once, few, many or a size class.

j_call | d_call | v_call | clone_size | cdr3_nt | cdr3_aa
TRBJ2-7 | - | TRBV6-5 | many | TGTGCCAGCAGTCCCCTGGGCGAGCAGTACTTC | CASSPLGEQYF
TRBJ2-5 | - | TRBV5-1 | many | TGCGCCAGCAGCAATAATCCGGGACACCAAGAGACCCAGTACTTC | CASSNNPGHQETQYF
TRBJ2-3 | - | TRBV27 | many | TGTGCCAGCAGTTTATCGGGAGACGGGACCTACACAGATACGCAGTATTTT | CASSLSGDGTYTDTQYF
TRBJ2-7 | - | TRBV19 | few | TGTGCCAGTAGTATTGTTCCGGGAGAGTACGAGCAGTACTTC | CASSIVPGEYEQYF
TRBJ2-1 | - | TRBV27 | many | TGTGCCAGCAGTTTATATTGGAGCTCCTACAATGAGCAGTTCTTC | CASSLYWSSYNEQFF
TRBJ2-1 | - | TRBV20-1 | many | TGCAGTGCTAGAGATCTGGAGGGAATTAGTTACAATGAGCAGTTCTTC | CSARDLEGISYNEQFF
TRBJ2-1 | TRBD2 | TRBV20-1 | many | TGCAGTGCTAGAGAGCGGGGACTAGCCCACAATGAGCAGTTCTTC | CSARERGLAHNEQFF
TRBJ2-4 | - | TRBV7-2 | many | TGTGCCAGCAGCTTAGTCTGGGGGGCCGAAAACATTCAGTACTTC | CASSLVWGAENIQYF
TRBJ2-7 | TRBD1 | TRBV20-1 | many | TGCAGCGGCCCCGGACAGGGAAACTACGAGCAGTACTTC | CSGPGQGNYEQYF
TRBJ2-3 | TRBD2 | TRBV29-1 | few | TGCAGCGTTAGCGGGAGTGCAGATACGCAGTATTTT | CSVSGSADTQYF
TRBJ2-2 | - | TRBV4-2 | - | TGTGCCAGCAGCCAAGACCAGGGGCTGAACACCGGGGAGCTGTTTTTT | CASSQDQGLNTGELFF
TRBJ1-5 | TRBD1 | TRBV15 | many | TGTGCCACCAGTGAGGGACAGTTGCATCAGCCCCAGCATTTT | CATSEGQLHQPQHF
TRBJ2-1 | - | TRBV19 | few | TGTGCCAGTAGTATAGGGGGTCGATACAATGAGCAGTTCTTC | CASSIGGRYNEQFF
TRBJ2-5 | - | TRBV15 | - | TGTGCCACCAGCACAACAAGCCCGGAGACCCAGTACTTC | CATSTTSPETQYF
TRBJ2-5 | TRBD2 | TRBV28 | many | TGTGCCAGCAGCGGGAGGGATCAAGAGACCCAGTACTTC | CASSGRDQETQYF
TRBJ1-4 | - | TRBV7-2 | many | TGTGCCAGCAGCTCAGGGTATTCGGGAGAAAAACTGTTTTTT | CASSSGYSGEKLFF
TRBJ1-5 | - | TRBV20-1 | many | TGCAGTGCCCACCCGGTGAAAAGCAATCAGCCCCAGCATTTT | CSAHPVKSNQPQHF
TRBJ2-2 | TRBD2 | TRBV5-1 | many | TGCGCCAGCAGCCCGACGACTAGCGGGAGGGAACTCGGCACCGGGGAGCTGTTTTTT | CASSPTTSGRELGTGELFF
TRBJ2-7 | TRBD1 | TRBV24-1 | many | TGTGCCACCAGTGAATCAGACAGGGACGAGCAGTACTTC | CATSESDRDEQYF
TRBJ2-1 | TRBD2 | TRBV7-2 | - | TGTGCCAGCAGCGTGGGTTCTAGCGGATACAATGAGCAGTTCTTC | CASSVGSSGYNEQFF
TRBJ2-3 | TRBD2 | TRBV20-1 | many | TGCAGTGCTCAGGGACTAGCGGGGGCGACTAGCACAGATACGCAGTATTTT | CSAQGLAGATSTDTQYF
TRBJ1-5 | TRBD1 | TRBV7-9 | many | TGTGCCAGCAGCTCGACAGGGGAGGTACAGCCCCAGCATTTT | CASSSTGEVQPQHF
TRBJ2-5 | TRBD2 | TRBV20-1 | - | TGCAGTGCTAGATGGCGGGAGGGGACCCAGTACTTC | CSARWREGTQYF
TRBJ2-2 | TRBD2 | TRBV20-1 | - | TGCAGTGCTTACGGACTAGCGGGAGAGATGAACACCGGGGAGCTGTTTTTT | CSAYGLAGEMNTGELFF
TRBJ2-3 | TRBD1 | TRBV11-2 | many | TGTGCCAGCAGCCGCCGGGACAGGTACACAGATACGCAGTATTTT | CASSRRDRYTDTQYF
TRBJ2-5 | TRBD2 | TRBV10-3 | - | TGTGCCATCAGTGAGTCGATTAGCGGGAGAAGGGAGACCCAGTACTTC | CAISESISGRRETQYF
TRBJ2-1 | TRBD2 | TRBV6-1 | many | TGTGCCAGCAGTCTAGGACTAGCGGGCCATGAGCAGTTCTTC | CASSLGLAGHEQFF
TRBJ2-5 | - | TRBV7-2 | many | TGTGCCAGCAGCTACAGGGTTCAAGAGACCCAGTACTTC | CASSYRVQETQYF
TRBJ1-4 | - | TRBV7-6 | - | TGTGCCAGCAGCTCCCGGGAGTCAACTAATGAAAAACTGTTTTTT | CASSSRESTNEKLFF
TRBJ1-5 | - | TRBV27 | many | TGTGCCAGGACAGCTTACAATCAGCCCCAGCATTTT | CARTAYNQPQHF
TRBJ2-7 | TRBD2 | TRBV7-2 | many | TGTGCCAGCAGCTTAGTTGGCGGGAGGGGCTACGAGCAGTACTTC | CASSLVGGRGYEQYF
TRBJ2-1 | - | TRBV18 | - | TGTGCCAGCTCACCAAGTCGGTATTTCGGGGATGAGCAGTTCTTC | CASSPSRYFGDEQFF
TRBJ2-7 | - | TRBV29-1 | few | TGCAGCGTTGTCGTGCGGCCTACCTACGAGCAGTACTTC | CSVVVRPTYEQYF
TRBJ2-1 | TRBD2 | TRBV19 | many | TGTGCCAGTAGTCAAGGCGGGAGGGCCAGGGAGCAGTTCTTC | CASSQGGRAREQFF
TRBJ2-2 | - | TRBV7-9 | many | TGTGCCAGCATACGGACCGGGGAGCTGTTTTTT | CASIRTGELFF
TRBJ1-4 | TRBD1 | TRBV4-2 | many | TGTGCCAGCAGCCAAGTCCCCTCGCCCGGGACAGGGGGAGAAAAACTGTTTTTT | CASSQVPSPGTGGEKLFF
TRBJ1-1 | - | TRBV7-2 | - | TGTGCCAGCACCATAGTGAAGGGGCAAGCTTTCTTT | CASTIVKGQAFF
TRBJ1-2 | - | TRBV5-5 | many | TGTGCCAGCAGCTTGGTAGGGGAAGACTATGGCTACACCTTC | CASSLVGEDYGYTF
TRBJ1-2 | - | TRBV12-3/TRBV12-4 | many | TGTGCCAGCAGTCCCGGCCTCGACAGACACTATGGCTACACCTTC | CASSPGLDRHYGYTF
TRBJ2-5 | - | TRBV7-9 | many | TGTGCCAGCAGCCCGCTGAGGATGACTCAAGAGACCCAGTACTTC | CASSPLRMTQETQYF
TRBJ2-5 | - | TRBV20-1 | - | TGCAGTGCTAGAGAAACCTCCCAAGAGACCCAGTACTTC | CSARETSQETQYF
TRBJ1-5 | - | TRBV5-1 | many | TGCGCCAGCAGCCTAAATCAGGATTCCTCCAATCAGCCCCAGCATTTT | CASSLNQDSSNQPQHF
TRBJ2-1 | - | TRBV7-2 | many | TGTGCCAGCAGCTTGTACACTGAGCAGTTCTTC | CASSLYTEQFF
TRBJ2-3 | - | TRBV4-3 | many | TGCGCCAGCAGCCAAGATCGGGGTACGCAGTATTTT | CASSQDRGTQYF
TRBJ1-2 | TRBD1 | TRBV29-1 | many | TGCAGCGTTGAGGGGGACAGCGACTATGGCTACACCTTC | CSVEGDSDYGYTF
TRBJ2-5 | - | TRBV20-1 | many | TGCAGTGCTAACCCGGGACCGCCTTACCAAGAGACCCAGTACTTC | CSANPGPPYQETQYF
TRBJ1-6 | - | TRBV12-3/TRBV12-4 | many | TGTGCCAGCAGTTTGTTTGTAGGCAGGGGTTTTTCACCCCTCCACTTT | CASSLFVGRGFSPLHF
TRBJ2-7 | - | TRBV7-2 | many | TGTGCCAGCAGCTTAGACGCTAGCTTCAACGAGCAGTACTTC | CASSLDASFNEQYF